The next 7 T cell receptor beta chains were all read from a single sample in a study of OX40 agonist ivuxolimab in advanced cancers. The assay was immunoSEQ multiplex PCR, and TCRdb's table has in-frame clones only and misses some. The table includes roughly 120,000 clones, approximately 92% detected once. The sequencing used CD4+ or CD8+ T cells sorted from blood, collected in a trial of the OX40 agonist ivuxolimab. All receptors derive from an adult with an advanced solid tumor such as melanoma, head and neck, liver or kidney cancer.

The V gene is TRBV6-5, the J gene TRBJ1-5; 9 bases line up with TRBD1. The CDR3 extends over 15 amino acids. The ends lost 6 bases at V and 7 bases at J; junction bases unmatched: 10. Per germline, CDR1 MNHEY and CDR2 SVGAGI. CDR3 nucleotides: TGTGCCAGCAGCCGCTCGGGACAGGGAGGACAGCCCCAGCATTTT. Encoded protein: CASSRSGQGGQPQHF.

The chain combines TRBV7-9 with TRBJ1-4; 7 bases align to TRBD1. With V trimmed by 3 bases and J by 15 bases, 13 bases remained unmatched. CDR3 length: 14 residues. Germline V lookup: CDR1 SEHNR, CDR2 FQNEAQ (reference sequence). CDR3 sequence reads: CASSLGQIMERMFF. The DNA for the CDR3 is TGTGCCAGCAGCTTGGGACAGATCATGGAAAGGATGTTTTTT.

This rearrangement joins TRBV14 to TRBJ2-7, with 8 bases lining up with TRBD2. The J segment lost 4 bases and the V segment lost 1 base, leaving 6 bases of the junction unmatched. This CDR3 contains 15 residues. CDR1 SGHDN and CDR2 FVKESK come from the germline V gene. The CDR3 coding sequence is TGTGCCAGCAGCCAAGGGCGGGGGGCCTTTTACGAGCAGTACTTC. This translates into CASSQGRGAFYEQYF.

The V and J genes are TRBV19 and TRBJ2-7; D ambiguous. CDR1 is LNHDA, CDR2 SQIVND, per germline (reference sequence). Trimming cost V 0 bases and J 7 bases, with 7 bases left between them. The CDR3 is made up of 12 amino acids. CDR3 DNA: TGTGCCAGTAGTATAGACATGAAGGAGCAGTACTTC. Its translation is CASSIDMKEQYF.

The CDR3 reads CASSSNRGGQPQHF. CDR3 coding DNA: TGTGCCAGCAGCTCCAATCGGGGAGGTCAGCCCCAGCATTTT. V usage is TRBV11-2 and J usage is TRBJ1-5; D uncertain. Germline assignment: CDR1 SGHAT and CDR2 FQNNGV. V gave up 4 bases and J gave up 6 bases, with 13 bases separating them. This CDR3 comprises 14 residues.

This chain connects TRBV7-2 to TRBJ1-2; 10 positions match TRBD1. V was clipped by 5 bases and J by 4 bases; unmatched bases: 13. The CDR3 loop spans 17 amino acids. Germline CDR1 is SGHTA and CDR2 is FQGNSA. The CDR3 is CASSHPNAGTGVYGYTF. The DNA for the CDR3 is TGTGCCAGCAGCCACCCTAACGCCGGGACAGGGGTCTATGGCTACACCTTC.

CDR3 sequence (DNA): TGTGCCAGCAGCCTCGGGACAGGAGCCTACGAGCAGTACTTC. Amino acid sequence: CASSLGTGAYEQYF. This chain joins TRBV21-1 and TRBJ2-5; TRBD1 is taken as the D call from the table, unchecked against the DNA. The J call may not be correct, given that the DNA end is closer to TRBJ2-7. TRBV21-1 is a recognized pseudogene. The CDR3 has 14 residues.